This entry lists 18 T cell receptor beta chains sequenced from one sample in a study of low-dose radiotherapy and immunotherapy resistance in tumors. First-strand cDNA used TRAV- and TRBV-specific primers, covering alpha and beta chains. Over approximately 20 PCR cycles, TCRs were amplified from a constant-region primer and V-primer adapter. TCRdb called the reads again in MiXCR, with one record for every CDR3 protein. The sample has approximately 11,000 distinct CDR3 sequences, 65% seen once. Source of these receptors: a human donor with advanced metastatic prostate, ovarian, gallbladder or colorectal cancer (not recorded which). This table probably holds off-target reads from a library built for another chain.

This clonotype was picked up a small number of times. The chain combines TRBV6-1 with TRBJ2-2, with D perhaps TRBD1 (6 bases). This CDR3 region has 14 residues. From germline, CDR1 is MNHNS and CDR2 SASEGT. The V and J ends lost 9 bases and 1 base respectively, with 12 bases between them. The CDR3 DNA sequence: TGTGCCAGTTCTTCGACAGGGAACACCGGGGAGCTGTTTTTT. Protein product: CASSSTGNTGELFF.

This clonotype was counted once. The genes are TRBV11-3 and TRBJ2-7; 11 nucleotides match TRBD2. Looked up from germline, CDR1 is SGHNT and CDR2 is YENEEA. Unmatched junction bases numbered 8, after V lost 4 bases and J lost 0 bases. This CDR3 is built from 17 residues. The CDR3 here is CASSSGTSGIYSYEQYF. CDR3 in DNA: TGTGCCAGCAGCTCCGGGACTAGCGGCATTTACTCCTACGAGCAGTACTTC.

The genes are TRBV29-1 and TRBJ2-5; no clear D. Germline CDR1 reads SQVTM; CDR2 reads ANQGSEA. Trimming removed 1 base at V and 4 bases at J, with 1 base between. The CDR3 runs 10 residues. CDR3 in DNA: TGCAGCGTTGAAGGAGAGACCCAGTACTTC. Translated: CSVEGETQYF. The whole variable domain, filled in from reference TRBV29-1 and TRBJ2-5, reads SAVISQKPSRDICQRGTSLTIQCQVDSQVTMMFWYRQQPGQSLTLIATANQGSEATYESGFVIDKFPISRPNLTFSTLTVSNMSPEDSSIYLCSVEGETQYFGPGTRLLVL.

About this clonotype itself: One end of the junction is discordant with germline, which a read error may explain. The gene calls are TRBV7-7 and TRBJ2-2; 8 positions match TRBD1. The CDR3 runs 13 residues. Germline CDR1 and CDR2: SSHAT and FNYEAQ (reference sequence). The CDR3 DNA reads TGTGCTAGCAGCCCGGACAGGGTGGGGGAGCTGTTTTTT. This codes for CASSPDRVGELFF.

This clonotype was seen only a few times. V and J are TRBV28 and TRBJ1-1; D not certain. Germline V gene data show CDR1 as MDHEN and CDR2 as SYDVKM. Deletions cut 6 bases from V and 11 bases from J, with 19 bases between. CDR3 length: 13 residues. This CDR3 reads CASSLGSTTSAFF. CDR3 DNA sequence: TGTGCCAGCAGCCTTGGCTCCACAACTTCGGCTTTCTTT.

The chain recombines TRBV10-3 with TRBJ1-6, with D unresolved. Germline V lookup: CDR1 ENHRY, CDR2 SYGVKD. V was shortened by 0 bases and J by 10 bases, with 7 bases between the two germline ends. The length of the CDR3 is 13 residues. The CDR3 DNA is TGTGCCATCAGTGAGTCGTTTCAGTCACCCCTCCACTTT. Translated: CAISESFQSPLHF.

The genes are TRBV11-2 and TRBJ1-1; D uncertain. CDR1 is SGHAT, CDR2 FQNNGV, per germline. The CDR3 extends over 11 amino acids. Trimming shortened V by 1 base and J by 7 bases, and 4 bases separated the two germline ends. The CDR3 nucleotides read TGTGCCAGCAGCTTAGGCGGTGAAGCTTTCTTT. Translation: CASSLGGEAFF. The full variable domain, in which reference TRBV11-2 and TRBJ1-1 provide the parts outside the CDR3, is EAGVAQSPRYKIIEKRQSVAFWCNPISGHATLYWYQQILGQGPKLLIQFQNNGVVDDSQLPKDRFSAERLKGVDSTLKIQPAKLEDSAVYLCASSLGGEAFFGQGTRLTVV.

The CDR3 reads CASSLDGLNTEAFF. For the CDR3, the DNA is TGCGCCAGCAGCTTGGATGGCCTGAACACTGAAGCTTTCTTT. This rearrangement joins TRBV5-1 to TRBJ1-1; the D is unclear. V shed 0 bases and J shed 0 bases, with 6 bases lying between them. Germline V lookup: CDR1 SGHRS, CDR2 YFSETQ. CDR3 length equals 14 residues.

The chain employs TRBV6-2 or TRBV6-3 and TRBJ2-2; 7 bases map to TRBD2. Germline V gene lookup returns CDR1 MNHEY and CDR2 SVGEGT. This CDR3 comprises 14 residues. V lost 6 bases and J lost 4; bases outside the gene matches: 5. In nucleotides, the CDR3 is TGTGCCAGCAGCTGGACTAGACTCACCGGGGAGCTGTTTTTT. Translation gives CASSWTRLTGELFF.

This clonotype was counted a single time. V and J are TRBV2 and TRBJ2-1; 12 nucleotides line up with TRBD2. Trimming took 6 bases from V and 7 from J; bases not matched to a gene: 4. This CDR3 region has 14 residues. CDR1 is SNHLY, CDR2 FYNNEI, per germline. The CDR3 bases are TGTGCCAGCAGAACTAGCGGGGGGTGGAATGAGCAGTTCTTC. It is translated as CASRTSGGWNEQFF.

This clonotype is a singleton in its sample. The chain carries TRBV27 and TRBJ1-3; D is ambiguous. CDR1 is MNHEY, CDR2 SMNVEV, per germline (reference sequence). This CDR3 is 13 amino acids long. V was pared by 3 bases and J by 5 bases, with 8 bases between. CDR3 residues: CASSFLDRNTIYF. The CDR3 DNA reads as TGTGCCAGCAGTTTCCTAGACCGAAACACCATATATTTT.

This clonotype was counted a single time. This chain connects TRBV4-2 to TRBJ1-3, with D unclear. V was pared by 0 bases and J by 0 bases, with 6 bases between. The CDR3 covers 15 residues. Germline CDR1 is LGHNA and CDR2 is YNFKEQ. The chain's CDR3 is CASSQDLGSGNTIYF. The CDR3 coding sequence is TGTGCCAGCAGCCAAGATTTAGGCTCTGGAAACACCATATATTTT.

The V and J genes are TRBV29-1 and TRBJ2-7; D remains unclear. V was pared by 4 bases and J by 1 base, with 11 bases between. The CDR3 consists of 13 residues. Germline CDR1 reads SQVTM; CDR2 reads ANQGSEA. The CDR3 DNA is TGCAGCGTTGTGAGATGGGGATCCTACGAGCAGTACTTC. Its protein product is CSVVRWGSYEQYF.

J is TRBJ2-4 and V is TRBV6-2 or TRBV6-3; tentatively, D is TRBD1 or TRBD2 (5 bases each). Germline lookup yields CDR1 MNHEY and CDR2 SVGEGT. V was trimmed by 0 bases and J by 5 bases, leaving 14 bases between them. The CDR3 is 16 amino acids. CDR3 coding DNA: TGTGCCAGCAGTTACTCGAGTAGAGGGGCACAAAACATTCAGTACTTC. This translates into CASSYSSRGAQNIQYF.

The chain joins TRBV18 to TRBJ1-1, with 11 bases identical to TRBD1. Germline CDR1 is KGHSH and CDR2 is LQKENI. Unmatched junction bases numbered 2, after V lost 2 bases and J lost 0 bases. The CDR3 is made up of 16 amino acids. The CDR3 nucleotides are TGTGCCAGCTCACCAGGGACAGGGGGGATGAACACTGAAGCTTTCTTT. Protein product: CASSPGTGGMNTEAFF.

The rearrangement uses TRBV19 and TRBJ2-7, with TRBD2 identical over 8 bases. The CDR3 has 14 amino acids. V shed 6 bases and J 0 bases; nucleotides not matched to a gene: 4. Germline CDR1 and CDR2: LNHDA and SQIVND (reference sequence). CDR3 protein: CASRPSGGSYEQYF. In nucleotides, the CDR3 is TGTGCCAGTAGGCCCAGCGGGGGCTCCTACGAGCAGTACTTC.

The rearrangement joins TRBV6-2 or TRBV6-3 to TRBJ2-1, with D tentatively TRBD1 or TRBD2 (5 bases each). The CDR3 sequence is 14 residues long. The V end was cut by 2 bases, the J end by 10 bases, with 15 bases between. Per the germline V gene, CDR1 is MNHEY and CDR2 is SVGEGT. As DNA, the CDR3 is TGTGCCAGCAGTTACGCGGGCCTGGGACGCGAGCAGTTCTTC. Amino acid sequence: CASSYAGLGREQFF.

This clonotype appeared a single time. V is TRBV4-1 and J is TRBJ1-1, with a possible D match to TRBD1 (6 bases). The V end lost 6 bases, the J end lost 3 bases, and 17 bases lay between the germline ends. Germline assignment: CDR1 MGHRA and CDR2 YSYEKL. The CDR3 contains 15 residues. As DNA, the CDR3 is TGCGCCAGCAGACCTCAGGAGGGGGGGTACACTGAAGCTTTCTTT. It yields the protein CASRPQEGGYTEAFF.